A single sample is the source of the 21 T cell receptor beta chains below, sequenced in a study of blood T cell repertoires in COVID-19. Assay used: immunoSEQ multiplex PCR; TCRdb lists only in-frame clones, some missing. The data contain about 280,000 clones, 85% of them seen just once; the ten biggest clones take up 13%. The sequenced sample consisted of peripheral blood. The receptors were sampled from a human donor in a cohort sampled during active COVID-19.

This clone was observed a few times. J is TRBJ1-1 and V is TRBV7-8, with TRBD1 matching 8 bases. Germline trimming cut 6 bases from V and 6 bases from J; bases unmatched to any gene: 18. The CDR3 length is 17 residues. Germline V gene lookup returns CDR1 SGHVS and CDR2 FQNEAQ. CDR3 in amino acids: CASRPPGQGLGGPEAFF. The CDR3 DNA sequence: TGTGCCAGCAGGCCCCCCGGACAGGGCCTGGGGGGCCCTGAAGCTTTCTTT.

In DNA, the CDR3 is TGTGCCAGCAGTGTTAGCGGGCACGTCACAGATACGCAGTATTTT. This encodes CASSVSGHVTDTQYF. V and J are TRBV11-2 and TRBJ2-3, with 7 bases fitting TRBD2. V trimming: 6 bases; J trimming: 2 bases; junction bases outside the gene matches: 8. In germline, CDR1 is SGHAT, CDR2 FQNNGV. The CDR3 consists of 15 residues.

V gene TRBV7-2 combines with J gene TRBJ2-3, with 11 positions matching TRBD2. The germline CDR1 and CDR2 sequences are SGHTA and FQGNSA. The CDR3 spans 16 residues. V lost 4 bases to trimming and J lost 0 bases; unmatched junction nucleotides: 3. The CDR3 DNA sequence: TGTGCCAGCAGCTACGGGACTAGCGGTAGCACAGATACGCAGTATTTT. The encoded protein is CASSYGTSGSTDTQYF. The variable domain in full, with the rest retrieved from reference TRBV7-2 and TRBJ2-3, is GAGVSQSPSNKVTEKGKDVELRCDPISGHTALYWYRQSLGQGLEFLIYFQGNSAPDKSGLPSDRFSAERTGGSVSTLTIQRTQQEDSAVYLCASSYGTSGSTDTQYFGPGTRLTVL.

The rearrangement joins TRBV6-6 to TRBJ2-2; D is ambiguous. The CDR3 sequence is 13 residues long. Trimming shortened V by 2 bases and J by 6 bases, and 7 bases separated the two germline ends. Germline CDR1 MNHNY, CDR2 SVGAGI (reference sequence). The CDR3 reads CASSYVRAGELFF. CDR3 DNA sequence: TGTGCCAGCAGTTACGTACGGGCCGGGGAGCTGTTTTTT.

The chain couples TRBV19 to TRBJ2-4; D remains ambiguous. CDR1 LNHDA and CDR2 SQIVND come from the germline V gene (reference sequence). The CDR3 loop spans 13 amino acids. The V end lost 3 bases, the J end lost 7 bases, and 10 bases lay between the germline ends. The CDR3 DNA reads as TGTGCCAGTAGTATCGAGGTTTCCAACATTCAGTACTTC. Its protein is CASSIEVSNIQYF.

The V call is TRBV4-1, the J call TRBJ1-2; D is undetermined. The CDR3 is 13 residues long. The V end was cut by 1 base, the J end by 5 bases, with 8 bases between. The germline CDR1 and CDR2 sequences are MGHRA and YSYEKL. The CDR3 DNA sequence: TGCGCCAGCAGCCAAGGCGGCGGTTATGGCTACACCTTC. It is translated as CASSQGGGYGYTF.

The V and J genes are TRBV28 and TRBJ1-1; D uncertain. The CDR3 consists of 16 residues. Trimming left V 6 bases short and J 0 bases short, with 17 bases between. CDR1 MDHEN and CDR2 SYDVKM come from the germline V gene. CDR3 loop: CASSSSWRQLNTEAFF. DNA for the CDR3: TGTGCCAGCAGCTCCTCATGGCGGCAGTTGAACACTGAAGCTTTCTTT.

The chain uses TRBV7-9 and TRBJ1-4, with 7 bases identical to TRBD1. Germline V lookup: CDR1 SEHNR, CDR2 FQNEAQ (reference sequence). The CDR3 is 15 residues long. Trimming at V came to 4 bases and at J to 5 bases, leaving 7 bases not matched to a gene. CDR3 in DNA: TGTGCCAGCAGCTCGGGACAGCAATTCAATGAAAAACTGTTTTTT. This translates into CASSSGQQFNEKLFF.

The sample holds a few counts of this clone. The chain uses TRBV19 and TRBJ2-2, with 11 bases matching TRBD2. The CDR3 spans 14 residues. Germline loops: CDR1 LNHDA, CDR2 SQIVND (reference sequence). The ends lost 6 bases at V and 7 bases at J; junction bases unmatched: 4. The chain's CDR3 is CASRGLAGYGELFF. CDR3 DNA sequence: TGTGCCAGTAGAGGACTAGCGGGCTACGGGGAGCTGTTTTTT.

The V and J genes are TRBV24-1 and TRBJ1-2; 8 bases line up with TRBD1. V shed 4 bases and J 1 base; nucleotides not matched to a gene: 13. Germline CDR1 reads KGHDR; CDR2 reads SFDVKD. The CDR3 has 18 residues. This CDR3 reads CATSDPWTGPGGNYGYTF. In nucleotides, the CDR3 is TGTGCCACCAGTGACCCTTGGACAGGGCCGGGGGGTAACTATGGCTACACCTTC.

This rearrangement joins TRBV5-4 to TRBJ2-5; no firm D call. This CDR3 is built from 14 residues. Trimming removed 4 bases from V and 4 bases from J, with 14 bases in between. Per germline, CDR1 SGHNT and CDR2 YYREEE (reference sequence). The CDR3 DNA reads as TGTGCCAGCAGCCCGCCAGGTGCAGGAGAGACCCAGTACTTC. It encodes CASSPPGAGETQYF.

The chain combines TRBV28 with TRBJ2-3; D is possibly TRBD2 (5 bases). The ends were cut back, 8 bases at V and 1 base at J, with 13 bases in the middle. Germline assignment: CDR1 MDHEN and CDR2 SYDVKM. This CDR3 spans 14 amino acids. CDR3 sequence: CASRVGDGTDTQYF. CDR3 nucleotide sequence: TGTGCCAGCCGGGTGGGAGATGGCACAGATACGCAGTATTTT.

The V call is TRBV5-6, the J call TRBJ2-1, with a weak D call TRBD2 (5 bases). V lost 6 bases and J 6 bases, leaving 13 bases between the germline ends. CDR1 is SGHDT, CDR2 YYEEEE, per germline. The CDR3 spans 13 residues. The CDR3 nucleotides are TGTGCCAGCACCAAGGAGGATCGCAATGAGCAGTTCTTC. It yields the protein CASTKEDRNEQFF.

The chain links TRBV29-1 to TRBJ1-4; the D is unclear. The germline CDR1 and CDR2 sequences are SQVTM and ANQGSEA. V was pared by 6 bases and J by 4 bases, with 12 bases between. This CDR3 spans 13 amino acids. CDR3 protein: CSVGRGNNEKLFF. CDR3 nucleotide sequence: TGCAGCGTAGGGAGAGGAAATAATGAAAAACTGTTTTTT. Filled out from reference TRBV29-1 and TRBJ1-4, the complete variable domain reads SAVISQKPSRDICQRGTSLTIQCQVDSQVTMMFWYRQQPGQSLTLIATANQGSEATYESGFVIDKFPISRPNLTFSTLTVSNMSPEDSSIYLCSVGRGNNEKLFFGSGTQLSVL.

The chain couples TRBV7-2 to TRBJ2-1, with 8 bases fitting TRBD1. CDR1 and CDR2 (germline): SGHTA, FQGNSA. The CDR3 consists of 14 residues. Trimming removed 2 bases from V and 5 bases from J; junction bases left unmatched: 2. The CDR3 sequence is CASSLNRGNNEQFF. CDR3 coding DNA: TGTGCCAGCAGCTTAAACAGGGGGAACAATGAGCAGTTCTTC. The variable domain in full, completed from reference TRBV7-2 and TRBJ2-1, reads GAGVSQSPSNKVTEKGKDVELRCDPISGHTALYWYRQSLGQGLEFLIYFQGNSAPDKSGLPSDRFSAERTGGSVSTLTIQRTQQEDSAVYLCASSLNRGNNEQFFGPGTRLTVL.

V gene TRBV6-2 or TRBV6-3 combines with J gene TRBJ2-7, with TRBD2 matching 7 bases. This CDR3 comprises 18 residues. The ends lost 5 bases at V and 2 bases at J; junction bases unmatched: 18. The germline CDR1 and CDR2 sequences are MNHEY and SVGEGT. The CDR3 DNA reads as TGTGCCAGCAGTGGAACCTTCTCTGGGAGCGGGAATGCCTACGAGCAGTACTTC. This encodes CASSGTFSGSGNAYEQYF.

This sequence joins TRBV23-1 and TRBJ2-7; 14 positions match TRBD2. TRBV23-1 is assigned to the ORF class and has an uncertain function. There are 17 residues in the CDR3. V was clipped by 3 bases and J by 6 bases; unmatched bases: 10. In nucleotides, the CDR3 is TGCGCCAGCAGTCATCGGGGAGGACTAGCGGGAGGTTGCGAGCAGTACTTC. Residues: CASSHRGGLAGGCEQYF.

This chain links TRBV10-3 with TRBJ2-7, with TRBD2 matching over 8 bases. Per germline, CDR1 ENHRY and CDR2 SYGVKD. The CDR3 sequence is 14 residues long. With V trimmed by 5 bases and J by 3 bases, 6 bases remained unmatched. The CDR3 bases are TGTGCCATCAGTCAAGCGGGAGTAAGCTACGAGCAGTACTTC. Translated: CAISQAGVSYEQYF.

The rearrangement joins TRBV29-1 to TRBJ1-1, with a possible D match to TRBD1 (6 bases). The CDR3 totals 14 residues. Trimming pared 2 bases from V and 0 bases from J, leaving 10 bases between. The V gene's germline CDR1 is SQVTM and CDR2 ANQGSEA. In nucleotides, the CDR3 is TGCAGCGTTGAACCCCAGGGGTTGAACACTGAAGCTTTCTTT. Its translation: CSVEPQGLNTEAFF.

CDR3 nucleotides: TGTGCCAGCAGCCGCGCGTTCGAGCAGTACTTC. Protein sequence: CASSRAFEQYF. The rearrangement links TRBV3-1 (or the pseudogene TRBV3-2) to TRBJ2-7; D uncertain. CDR1 is LGHDT, CDR2 YNNKEL, per germline (reference sequence). V dropped 4 bases and J dropped 6 bases, with 7 bases sitting between them. This CDR3 is 11 amino acids long.

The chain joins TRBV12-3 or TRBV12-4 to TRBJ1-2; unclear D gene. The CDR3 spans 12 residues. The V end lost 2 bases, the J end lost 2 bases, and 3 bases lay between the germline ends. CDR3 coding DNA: TGTGCCAGCAGTTTACAGAACTATGGCTACACCTTC. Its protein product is CASSLQNYGYTF.